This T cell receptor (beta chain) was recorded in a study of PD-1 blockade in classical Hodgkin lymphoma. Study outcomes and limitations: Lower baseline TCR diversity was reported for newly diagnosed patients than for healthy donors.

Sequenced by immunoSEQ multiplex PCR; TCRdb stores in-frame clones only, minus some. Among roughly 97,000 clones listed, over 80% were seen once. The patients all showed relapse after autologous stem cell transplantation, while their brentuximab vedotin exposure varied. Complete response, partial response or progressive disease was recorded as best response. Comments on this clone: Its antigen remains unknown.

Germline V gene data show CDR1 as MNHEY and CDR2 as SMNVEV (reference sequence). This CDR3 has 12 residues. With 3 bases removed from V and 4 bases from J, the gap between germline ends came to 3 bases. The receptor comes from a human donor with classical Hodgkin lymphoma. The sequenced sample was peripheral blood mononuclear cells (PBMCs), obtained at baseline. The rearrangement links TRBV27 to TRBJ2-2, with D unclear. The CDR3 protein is CASSFITGELFF. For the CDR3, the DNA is TGTGCCAGCAGTTTCATCACCGGGGAGCTGTTTTTT.